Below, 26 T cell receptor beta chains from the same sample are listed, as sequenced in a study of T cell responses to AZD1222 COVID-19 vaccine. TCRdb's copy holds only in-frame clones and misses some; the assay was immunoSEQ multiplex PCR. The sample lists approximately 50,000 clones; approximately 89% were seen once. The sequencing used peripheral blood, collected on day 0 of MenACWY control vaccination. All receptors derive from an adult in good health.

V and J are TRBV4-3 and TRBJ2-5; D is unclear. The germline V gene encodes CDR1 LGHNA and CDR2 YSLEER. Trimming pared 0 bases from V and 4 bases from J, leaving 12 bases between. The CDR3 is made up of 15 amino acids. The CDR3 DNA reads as TGCGCCAGCAGCCAAGATCAAAGCGTAGGAGAGACCCAGTACTTC. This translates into CASSQDQSVGETQYF.

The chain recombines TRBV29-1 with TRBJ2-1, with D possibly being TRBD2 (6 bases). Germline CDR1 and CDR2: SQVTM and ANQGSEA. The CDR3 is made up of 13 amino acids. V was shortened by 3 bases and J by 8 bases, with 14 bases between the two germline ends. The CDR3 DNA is TGCAGCGTTGAGAGCGGGCCCTCGGATGAGCAGTTCTTC. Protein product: CSVESGPSDEQFF.

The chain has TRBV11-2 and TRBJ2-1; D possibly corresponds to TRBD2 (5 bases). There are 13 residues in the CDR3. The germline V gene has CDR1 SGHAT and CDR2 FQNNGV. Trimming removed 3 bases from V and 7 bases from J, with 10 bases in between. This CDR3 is CASSLGDSNEQFF. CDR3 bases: TGTGCCAGCAGCTTGGGAGACTCAAATGAGCAGTTCTTC.

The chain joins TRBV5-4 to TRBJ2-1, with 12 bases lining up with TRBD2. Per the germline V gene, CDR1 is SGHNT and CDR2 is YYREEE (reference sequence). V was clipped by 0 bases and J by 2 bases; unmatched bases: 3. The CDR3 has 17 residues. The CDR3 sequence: CASSLDGLAGPYNEQFF. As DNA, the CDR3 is TGTGCCAGCAGCTTGGACGGACTAGCGGGGCCCTACAATGAGCAGTTCTTC.

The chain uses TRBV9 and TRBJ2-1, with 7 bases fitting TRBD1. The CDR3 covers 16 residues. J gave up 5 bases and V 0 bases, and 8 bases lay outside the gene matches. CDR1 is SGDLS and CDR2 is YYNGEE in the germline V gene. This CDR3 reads CASSVGGQGVDNEQFF. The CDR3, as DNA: TGTGCCAGCAGCGTAGGAGGGCAGGGGGTCGACAATGAGCAGTTCTTC. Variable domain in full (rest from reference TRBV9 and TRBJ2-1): DSGVTQTPKHLITATGQRVTLRCSPRSGDLSVYWYQQSLDQGLQFLIQYYNGEERAKGNILERFSAQQFPDLHSELNLSSLELGDSALYFCASSVGGQGVDNEQFFGPGTRLTVL.

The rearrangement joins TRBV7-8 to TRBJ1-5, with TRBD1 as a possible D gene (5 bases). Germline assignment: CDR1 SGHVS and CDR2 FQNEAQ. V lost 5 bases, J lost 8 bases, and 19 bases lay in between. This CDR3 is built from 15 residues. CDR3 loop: CASSLGTGLGEPQHF. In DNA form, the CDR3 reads TGTGCCAGCAGCCTCGGGACGGGCCTTGGGGAGCCCCAGCATTTT.

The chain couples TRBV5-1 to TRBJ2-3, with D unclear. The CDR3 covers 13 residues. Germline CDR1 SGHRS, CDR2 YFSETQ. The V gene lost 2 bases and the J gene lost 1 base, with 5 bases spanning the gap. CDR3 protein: CASSFPGTDTQYF. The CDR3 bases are TGCGCCAGCAGCTTTCCTGGCACAGATACGCAGTATTTT.

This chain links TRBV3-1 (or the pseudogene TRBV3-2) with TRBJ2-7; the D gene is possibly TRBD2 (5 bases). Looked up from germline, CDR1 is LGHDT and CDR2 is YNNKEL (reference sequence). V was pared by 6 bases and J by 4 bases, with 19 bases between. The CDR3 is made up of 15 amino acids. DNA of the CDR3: TGTGCCAGCAGTCGTGAAGGAGGCCCTGGGTACGAGCAGTACTTC. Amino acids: CASSREGGPGYEQYF.

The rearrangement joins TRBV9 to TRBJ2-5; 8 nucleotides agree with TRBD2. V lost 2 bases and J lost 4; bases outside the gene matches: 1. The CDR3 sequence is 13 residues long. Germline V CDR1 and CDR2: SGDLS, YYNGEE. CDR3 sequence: CASSVLAGETQYF. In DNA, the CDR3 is TGTGCCAGCAGCGTCCTAGCGGGAGAGACCCAGTACTTC. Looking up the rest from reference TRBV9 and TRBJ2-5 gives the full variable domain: DSGVTQTPKHLITATGQRVTLRCSPRSGDLSVYWYQQSLDQGLQFLIQYYNGEERAKGNILERFSAQQFPDLHSELNLSSLELGDSALYFCASSVLAGETQYFGPGTRLLVL.

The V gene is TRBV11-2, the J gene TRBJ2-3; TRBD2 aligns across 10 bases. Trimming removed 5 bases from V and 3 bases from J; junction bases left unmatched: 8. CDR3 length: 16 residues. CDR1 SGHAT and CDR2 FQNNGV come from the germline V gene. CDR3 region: CASSPSGRGGTDTQYF. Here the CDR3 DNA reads TGTGCCAGCAGCCCTAGCGGGAGAGGGGGGACAGATACGCAGTATTTT.

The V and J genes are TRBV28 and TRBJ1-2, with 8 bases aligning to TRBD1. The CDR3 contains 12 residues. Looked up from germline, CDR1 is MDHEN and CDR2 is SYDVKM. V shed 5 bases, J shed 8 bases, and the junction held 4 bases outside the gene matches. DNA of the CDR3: TGTGCCAGCAGTCGGACAGGGTACGGCTACACCTTC. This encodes CASSRTGYGYTF.

CDR3 DNA: TGTGCCAGCAGTTTTACGGACAACCAAGAGACCCAGTACTTC. Its translation: CASSFTDNQETQYF. The chain uses TRBV5-6 and TRBJ2-5; tentatively, D is TRBD1 (5 bases). V was pared by 5 bases and J by 0 bases, with 11 bases between. Germline assignment: CDR1 SGHDT and CDR2 YYEEEE. The CDR3 totals 14 residues.

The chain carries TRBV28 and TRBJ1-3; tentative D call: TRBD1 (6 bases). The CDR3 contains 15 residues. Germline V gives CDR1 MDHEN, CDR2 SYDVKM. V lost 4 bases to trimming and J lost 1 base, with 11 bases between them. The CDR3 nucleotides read TGTGCCAGCAGTTCTACAGGGTCGTCTGGAAACACCATATATTTT. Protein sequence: CASSSTGSSGNTIYF.

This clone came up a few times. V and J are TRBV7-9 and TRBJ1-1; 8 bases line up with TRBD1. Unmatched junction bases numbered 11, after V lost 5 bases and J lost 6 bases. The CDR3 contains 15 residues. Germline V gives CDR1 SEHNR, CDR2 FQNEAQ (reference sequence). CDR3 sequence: CASSPWTGRTAEAFF. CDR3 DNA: TGTGCCAGCAGCCCATGGACAGGGAGAACGGCTGAAGCTTTCTTT.

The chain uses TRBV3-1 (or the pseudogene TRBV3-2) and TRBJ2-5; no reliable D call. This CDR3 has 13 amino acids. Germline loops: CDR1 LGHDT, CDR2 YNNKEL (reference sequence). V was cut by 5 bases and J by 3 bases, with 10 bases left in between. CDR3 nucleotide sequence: TGTGCCAGCAGCACCCGGAATGAAGAGACCCAGTACTTC. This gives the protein CASSTRNEETQYF.

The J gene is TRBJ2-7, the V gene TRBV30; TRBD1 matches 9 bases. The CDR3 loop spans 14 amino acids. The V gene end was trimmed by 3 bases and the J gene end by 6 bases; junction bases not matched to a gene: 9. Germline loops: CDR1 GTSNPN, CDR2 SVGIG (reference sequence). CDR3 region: CAWRPGQGRGEQYF. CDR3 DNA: TGTGCCTGGAGGCCAGGACAGGGGAGGGGCGAGCAGTACTTC.

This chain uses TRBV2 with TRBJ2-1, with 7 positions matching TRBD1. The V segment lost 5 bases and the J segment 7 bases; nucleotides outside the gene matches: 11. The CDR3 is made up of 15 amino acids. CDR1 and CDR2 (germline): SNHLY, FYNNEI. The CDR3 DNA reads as TGTGCCAGCAGTAACGGACAGGACCTGCTTAATGAGCAGTTCTTC. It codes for CASSNGQDLLNEQFF.

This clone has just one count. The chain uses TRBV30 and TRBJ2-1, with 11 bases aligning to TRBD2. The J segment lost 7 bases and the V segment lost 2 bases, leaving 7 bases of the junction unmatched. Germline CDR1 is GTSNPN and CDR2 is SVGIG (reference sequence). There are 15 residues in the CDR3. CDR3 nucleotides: TGTGCCTGGAGTAAAACTAGCGGGAGTTTAAATGAGCAGTTCTTC. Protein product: CAWSKTSGSLNEQFF.

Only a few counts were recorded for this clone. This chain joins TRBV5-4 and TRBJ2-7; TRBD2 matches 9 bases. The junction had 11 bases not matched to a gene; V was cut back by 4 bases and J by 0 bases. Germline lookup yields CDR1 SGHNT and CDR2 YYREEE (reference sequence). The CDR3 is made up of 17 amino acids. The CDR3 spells CASSMGGLAGISYEQYF. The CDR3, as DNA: TGTGCCAGCAGCATGGGGGGGCTAGCGGGGATCTCCTACGAGCAGTACTTC.

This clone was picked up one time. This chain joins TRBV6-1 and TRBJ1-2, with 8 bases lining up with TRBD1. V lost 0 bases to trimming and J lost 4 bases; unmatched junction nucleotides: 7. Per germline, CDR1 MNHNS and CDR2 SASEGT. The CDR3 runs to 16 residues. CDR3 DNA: TGTGCCAGCAGTGAAGCGCTCAGGGGGCCCGGCTATGGCTACACCTTC. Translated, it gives CASSEALRGPGYGYTF.

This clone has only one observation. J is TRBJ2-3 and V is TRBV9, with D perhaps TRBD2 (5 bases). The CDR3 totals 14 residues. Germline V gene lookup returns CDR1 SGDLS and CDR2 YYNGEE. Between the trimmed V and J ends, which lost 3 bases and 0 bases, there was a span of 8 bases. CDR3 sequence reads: CASSGASSTDTQYF. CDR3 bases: TGTGCCAGCAGCGGAGCTAGCAGCACAGATACGCAGTATTTT.

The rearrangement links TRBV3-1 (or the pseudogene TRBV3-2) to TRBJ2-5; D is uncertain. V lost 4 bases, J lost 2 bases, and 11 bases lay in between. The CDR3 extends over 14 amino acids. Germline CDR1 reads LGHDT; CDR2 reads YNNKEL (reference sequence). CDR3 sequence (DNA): TGTGCCAGCAGCCGCAACCCGGCACAAGAGACCCAGTACTTC. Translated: CASSRNPAQETQYF.

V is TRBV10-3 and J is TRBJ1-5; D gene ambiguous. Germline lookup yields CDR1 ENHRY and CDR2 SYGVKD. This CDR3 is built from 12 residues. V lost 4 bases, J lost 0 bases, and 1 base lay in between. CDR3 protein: CAISGSNQPQHF. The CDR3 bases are TGTGCCATCAGTGGTAGCAATCAGCCCCAGCATTTT.

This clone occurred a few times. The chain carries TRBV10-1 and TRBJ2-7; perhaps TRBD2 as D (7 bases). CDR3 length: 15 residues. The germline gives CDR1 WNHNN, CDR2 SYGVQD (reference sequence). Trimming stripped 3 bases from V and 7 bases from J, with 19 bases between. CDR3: CASSDRGREPREQYF. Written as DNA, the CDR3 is TGCGCCAGCAGTGATCGGGGGCGGGAGCCCCGGGAGCAGTACTTC.

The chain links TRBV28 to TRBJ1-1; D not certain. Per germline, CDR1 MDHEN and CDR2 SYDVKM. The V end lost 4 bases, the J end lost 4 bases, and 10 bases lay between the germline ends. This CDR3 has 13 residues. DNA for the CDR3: TGTGCCAGCAGTTCCGGCGCTTTCACTGAAGCTTTCTTT. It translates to CASSSGAFTEAFF. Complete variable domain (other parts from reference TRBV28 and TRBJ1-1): DVKVTQSSRYLVKRTGEKVFLECVQDMDHENMFWYRQDPGLGLRLIYFSYDVKMKEKGDIPEGYSVSREKKERFSLILESASTNQTSMYLCASSSGAFTEAFFGQGTRLTVV.

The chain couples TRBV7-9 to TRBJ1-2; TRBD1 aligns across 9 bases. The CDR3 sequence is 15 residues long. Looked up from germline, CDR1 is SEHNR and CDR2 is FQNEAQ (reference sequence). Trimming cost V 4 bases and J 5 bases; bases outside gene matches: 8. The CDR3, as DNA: TGTGCCAGCAGCTCCGCCGGGACAGGGAATTATGGCTACACCTTC. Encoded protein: CASSSAGTGNYGYTF. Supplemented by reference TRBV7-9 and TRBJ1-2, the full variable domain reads DTGVSQNPRHKITKRGQNVTFRCDPISEHNRLYWYRQTLGQGPEFLTYFQNEAQLEKSRLLSDRFSAERPKGSFSTLEIQRTEQGDSAMYLCASSSAGTGNYGYTFGSGTRLTVV.